The rows below give T cell receptor beta chains drawn from one sample of a study of control samples from healthy donors and cancer patients. TCRdb's table, derived via immunoSEQ multiplex PCR, lists solely in-frame clones and lacks some. Of about 160,000 clones listed, roughly 95% were seen once; the top ten hold approximately 0.93%. Sequenced material: blood. Source of these receptors: a woman aged 25-40 years in good health. Both conserved end residues are trimmed from each CDR3. The order of the fields is V gene, J gene, CDR3 protein.

V: TRBV23-1; J: TRBJ1-3; CDR3: ASSQSGHSWGTIY
V: TRBV28; J: TRBJ1-2; CDR3: ASSLGDVESGYT
V: TRBV13; J: TRBJ1-4; CDR3: ASSSGTGGEKLF
V: TRBV6-6; J: TRBJ1-6; CDR3: ASSYGDSPLH
V: TRBV11-2; J: TRBJ2-1; CDR3: ASSHRGGRDSYNEQF
V: TRBV6-2/TRBV6-3; J: TRBJ2-3; CDR3: ASSPGQYTDTQY
V: TRBV29-1; J: TRBJ1-1; CDR3: SGDQGAAEAF
V: TRBV29-1; J: TRBJ2-7; CDR3: SVETISYEQY
V: TRBV7-2; J: TRBJ2-5; CDR3: ASSYGTGGFGTQY
V: TRBV29-1; J: TRBJ2-1; CDR3: SVETYEQF
V: TRBV11-3; J: TRBJ2-7; CDR3: ASSSSGGAYEQY
V: TRBV10-1; J: TRBJ2-2; CDR3: ASSEGGGSTGELF
V: TRBV2; J: TRBJ1-1; CDR3: ASKGKGVDRRLEAF
V: TRBV28; J: TRBJ2-7; CDR3: ASRGTGGGNYEQY
V: TRBV28; J: TRBJ1-2; CDR3: ASSPDNRAVAGYT
V: TRBV6-4; J: TRBJ2-1; CDR3: ASSETSGSRNEQF
V: TRBV6-5; J: TRBJ2-3; CDR3: ASSYGGSTDTQY
V: TRBV14; J: TRBJ2-4; CDR3: ASSQGLQNIQY
V: TRBV19; J: TRBJ2-2; CDR3: ASSPQVAATGELF
V: TRBV2; J: TRBJ1-1; CDR3: ASSDSQLNTEAF
V: TRBV2; J: TRBJ1-2; CDR3: ASSADRENGYT
V: TRBV18; J: TRBJ2-5; CDR3: ASSPLDRQETQY
V: TRBV11-3; J: TRBJ1-6; CDR3: ASSSGQGNSPLH
V: TRBV5-1; J: TRBJ2-6; CDR3: ASSLGSNSGANVLT
V: TRBV3-1/TRBV3-2; J: TRBJ2-7; CDR3: ASSRRQGALTEQY
V: TRBV29-1; J: TRBJ1-2; CDR3: SVDRQG
V: TRBV28; J: TRBJ1-5; CDR3: ASSPHGGQGQPQH
V: TRBV10-1; J: TRBJ2-2; CDR3: ASSDSGRTGELF
V: TRBV6-5; J: TRBJ2-1; CDR3: ASSYPGAGYNEQF